The clone carrying this T cell receptor (beta chain) has just a few counts. No antigen is known for it. This record comes from a study of cytomegalovirus exposure and HLA in healthy donors. Study information: Researchers found that about 82% of under 450 genotyped donors fell within the Caucasian-associated ancestry cluster.

Germline trimming cut 3 bases from V and 5 bases from J; bases unmatched to any gene: 11. Per the germline V gene, CDR1 is KGHSH and CDR2 is LQKENI. The CDR3 consists of 16 residues. General study results and limits: An ancestry cluster, one associated with Asian ancestry, reportedly showed fewer N-insertions than the approximately 720-donor mean in a later analysis.

PCR used 60 Vbeta primers and 13 Jbeta primers. This table comes from immunoSEQ multiplex PCR, and its TCRdb copy is limited to in-frame clones, with some not included. The sample has under 200,000 clones, roughly 80% seen once. The TCR originated in a man aged 50-60 years in good health and CMV-seropositive. V gene TRBV18 combines with J gene TRBJ2-5; 8 bases map to TRBD1. Sequencing was done on a sample of PBMCs. The CDR3 DNA sequence: TGTGCCAGCTCACCCAACCGGCAGGGGGCTGGGGAGACCCAGTACTTC. Amino acid sequence: CASSPNRQGAGETQYF.